The clone carrying this T cell receptor (beta chain) showed up many times. Its antigen is as yet unknown. TCR cDNA received a 3' ligated oligonucleotide that carried a UMI. RNA was extracted from around 2.5 ml of whole blood of healthy adults. Reverse transcription used DNase-treated unsorted total RNA, aiming for roughly 1 to 1,100 ng. This record comes from a study of naive and memory T cell subsets. General observations from the study: The RNA method is potentially sensitive to activation and differentiation changes.

CDR1 is LGHNT, CDR2 FRNRAP, per germline. This CDR3 has 13 residues. V lost 7 bases and J lost 6, with 16 bases in between. Four PCR rounds used nested alpha and beta constant region primers plus the SP2 primer. For blood and skin samples, reverse transcription used TCR alpha and beta constant primers. MiXCR was run by TCRdb on the UMI-ligation and nested PCR reads, yielding one entry per CDR3 protein. The sample records more than 25,000 distinct CDR3 sequences, over 4% being singletons. The sample consisted of blood. This rearrangement joins TRBV12-5 to TRBJ2-7, with D possibly being TRBD1 (6 bases). The TCR sequence derives from an adult in good health. CDR3 bases: TGTGCTAGTGCCCCGGGACATAAGTCCGAGCAGTACTTC. Translating it yields CASAPGHKSEQYF.